The 12 T cell receptor beta chains below come from one sample, sequenced in a study of technical replicates of blood from several donors. Clones were read by immunoSEQ multiplex PCR, and TCRdb kept only the in-frame ones, dropping some. The sample has about 80,000 clones, about 92% seen once; the top ten hold 0.35% to 0.4%. The material sequenced was T cells isolated from PBMCs. The receptors stem from a human donor in good health.

V usage is TRBV5-6 and J usage is TRBJ1-1, with 7 bases identical to TRBD1. Trimming cost V 2 bases and J 1 base; bases outside gene matches: 14. CDR1 is SGHDT, CDR2 YYEEEE, per germline. The CDR3 length is 18 residues. The CDR3 DNA reads TGTGCCAGCAGCTTTCAGGAGGGGGCAATAGAAGGGAACACTGAAGCTTTCTTT. This codes for CASSFQEGAIEGNTEAFF.

This rearrangement joins TRBV9 to TRBJ1-2, with D possibly being TRBD1 (6 bases). The CDR3 loop spans 13 amino acids. Germline V CDR1 and CDR2: SGDLS, YYNGEE. The V gene lost 4 bases and the J gene lost 8 bases, with 15 bases spanning the gap. CDR3 residues: CASSITGLHGYTF. The CDR3 coding sequence is TGTGCCAGCAGCATAACAGGGCTTCACGGCTACACCTTC.

The chain has TRBV5-1 and TRBJ2-1; D gene unclear. The V end lost 0 bases, the J end lost 7 bases, and 5 bases lay between the germline ends. In germline, CDR1 is SGHRS, CDR2 YFSETQ. The CDR3 has 12 residues. For the CDR3, the DNA is TGCGCCAGCAGCTTGGACGGGAATGAGCAGTTCTTC. This translates into CASSLDGNEQFF.

The rearrangement joins TRBV13 to TRBJ1-5, with 11 nucleotides matching TRBD1. This CDR3 has 16 amino acids. After removal of 3 bases from V and 3 bases from J, the junction contained 4 bases not matched to a gene. Germline CDR1 reads PRHDT; CDR2 reads FYEKMQ (reference sequence). CDR3 DNA sequence: TGTGCCAGCAGCTTCGGACAGGGGGCCCCCAATCAGCCCCAGCATTTT. Residues: CASSFGQGAPNQPQHF.

CDR3 loop: CASSLGLGLDYTF. Here the CDR3 DNA reads TGCGCCAGCAGCTTGGGTCTGGGCCTGGACTACACCTTC. The J gene is TRBJ1-2, the V gene TRBV5-1; D is ambiguous. Between the trimmed V and J ends, which lost 0 bases and 10 bases, there was a span of 13 bases. Germline-derived CDR1 and CDR2 are SGHRS and YFSETQ. The CDR3 is 13 amino acids. Together with reference TRBV5-1 and TRBJ1-2, the CDR3 gives the full variable domain: KAGVTQTPRYLIKTRGQQVTLSCSPISGHRSVSWYQQTPGQGLQFLFEYFSETQRNKGNFPGRFSGRQFSNSRSEMNVSTLELGDSALYLCASSLGLGLDYTFGSGTRLTVV.

The chain couples TRBV4-3 to TRBJ2-2; 11 bases are shared with TRBD1. CDR3 length: 19 residues. Looked up from germline, CDR1 is LGHNA and CDR2 is YSLEER. The V segment lost 2 bases and the J segment 6 bases; nucleotides outside the gene matches: 14. DNA of the CDR3: TGCGCCAGCAGCCAATTTGGACCTCCGGGACAGGGGGTAGCCGGGGAGCTGTTTTTT. Residues: CASSQFGPPGQGVAGELFF.

The chain combines TRBV10-3 with TRBJ2-2; 8 bases fit TRBD1. The CDR3 runs 15 residues. With V trimmed by 8 bases and J by 4 bases, 9 bases remained unmatched. The germline CDR1 and CDR2 sequences are ENHRY and SYGVKD. The CDR3 region has the DNA TGTGCCATCGCTCCGGGACAGGAGAGCACCGGGGAGCTGTTTTTT. Its protein product is CAIAPGQESTGELFF.

This clone was recorded a few times. V is TRBV30 and J is TRBJ2-1, with a weak D call TRBD1 (5 bases). Deletions cut 0 bases from V and 12 bases from J, with 9 bases between. Per germline, CDR1 GTSNPN and CDR2 SVGIG (reference sequence). The CDR3 loop spans 11 amino acids. The chain's CDR3 is CAWSVQALQFF. The CDR3 DNA sequence: TGTGCCTGGAGTGTACAGGCCCTGCAGTTCTTC.

The chain employs TRBV18 and TRBJ2-3, with 10 nucleotides matching TRBD2. CDR1 is KGHSH, CDR2 LQKENI, per germline. The CDR3 is 17 residues long. Trimming removed 2 bases from V and 3 bases from J; junction bases left unmatched: 8. As DNA, the CDR3 is TGTGCCAGCTCACCAGTTCTAGCGGGAGTGGGGACAGATACGCAGTATTTT. It encodes CASSPVLAGVGTDTQYF.

The genes are TRBV19 and TRBJ2-7; a weak D match, TRBD2 (6 bases). CDR3 size: 15 residues. Deletions cut 6 bases from V and 1 base from J, with 16 bases between. CDR1 is LNHDA and CDR2 is SQIVND in the germline V gene (reference sequence). The CDR3 coding sequence is TGTGCCAGTAGAAAGAGGGACTCCCTTTCCTACGAGCAGTACTTC. Its protein product is CASRKRDSLSYEQYF.

This clone was observed a single time. The chain uses TRBV15 and TRBJ1-5; a possible D gene is TRBD1 (6 bases). V gave up 1 base and J gave up 6 bases, with 10 bases separating them. CDR3 size: 14 residues. Germline assignment: CDR1 LNHNV and CDR2 YYDKDF (reference sequence). Here the CDR3 DNA reads TGTGCCACCAGCAGAGGAATGGGGGCTCAGCCCCAGCATTTT. Translated: CATSRGMGAQPQHF.

The chain carries TRBV10-3 and TRBJ2-4; TRBD2 agrees at 8 bases. V lost 2 bases and J lost 15; bases outside the gene matches: 6. This CDR3 is 12 amino acids long. The germline CDR1 and CDR2 sequences are ENHRY and SYGVKD. The CDR3 sequence: CAISEGTGGTYF. The CDR3, as DNA: TGTGCCATCAGTGAGGGCACGGGGGGGACGTACTTC.